This TCR beta chain was sequenced for a study of CD8+CD57+ T cells in acquired aplastic anemia. On the study more broadly: The average read count for CD4+ cells in healthy donors was around 10 million.

It was genomic DNA that served as the template for profiling TCR beta VDJ and CDR3. From the reads, TCRdb called clonotypes with MiXCR, one entry per CDR3 protein. This table has 100,000 to 130,000 distinct CDR3 sequences, around 50% appearing once. As regards this clonotype: Antigen: not known.

The study, taken as a whole, reports: For CD8+ Simpson's diversity, patients and controls showed no significant difference.

The sequenced sample consisted of sorted CD4+, CD8+, or CD8+CD57+ T cells (not recorded which) from PBMCs. The TCR was taken from a human donor in good health, serving as a control.

Here the CDR3 DNA reads TGCAGTGTCGCCCTCCGGGACATGGGGGGACATGAGCAGTTCTTC. This encodes CSVALRDMGGHEQFF. The V call is TRBV20-1, the J call TRBJ2-1, with D perhaps matching TRBD1 or TRBD2 (6 bases each). Trimming pared 7 bases from V and 8 bases from J, leaving 24 bases between. Germline assignment: CDR1 DFQATT and CDR2 SNEGSKA (reference sequence). The CDR3 loop spans 15 amino acids.